This is a list of T cell receptor beta chains from one sample in a study of blood T cell repertoires in COVID-19. Using immunoSEQ multiplex PCR, the repertoire was profiled, and TCRdb retains in-frame clones only, with some absent. The data show about 29,000 clones, with more than 60% seen just once and approximately 7.8% held by the top ten. Sequencing was performed on peripheral blood. The receptor set was obtained from a woman aged 70-85 years with active or convalescent COVID-19. The CDR3 runs from the conserved cysteine through the conserved F or W. Each record gives: V gene, J gene, D gene, clone size, CDR3 DNA, CDR3 protein. A D gene is named only where the DNA matches it firmly. Part of the rows lack a size; the others show once, few, many or a class for expanded clones.

TRBV12-3/TRBV12-4	TRBJ1-1	.	.	TGTGCCAGCAGCTCATTGGCGGTTGAAGCTTTCTTT	CASSSLAVEAFF
TRBV7-9	TRBJ1-5	TRBD1	.	TGTGCCAGCAGCTTCGGACAGGGGCCCTATAGCAATCAGCCCCAGCATTTT	CASSFGQGPYSNQPQHF
TRBV7-9	TRBJ2-1	.	.	TGTGCCAGCAGCCATCGGGACATCCCCTACAATGAGCAGTTCTTC	CASSHRDIPYNEQFF
TRBV7-8	TRBJ1-1	TRBD1	.	TGTGCCAGCAGCTTAGCCGGCGGACAGGTTGAAGCTTTCTTT	CASSLAGGQVEAFF
TRBV6-1	TRBJ2-3	TRBD2	.	TGTGCCAGCAGTGAAGCTCGGACTAGCGGGGGGTTAAGAGATACGCAGTATTTT	CASSEARTSGGLRDTQYF
TRBV6-5	TRBJ2-5	TRBD1	.	TGTGCCAGCAGGGACGGACAGGGGGTTTATGAGACCCAGTACTTC	CASRDGQGVYETQYF
TRBV28	TRBJ2-4	.	.	TGTGCCAGCAGTTTAGTGCACTCGAACATTCAGTACTTC	CASSLVHSNIQYF
TRBV6-6	TRBJ2-1	TRBD2	.	TGTGCCAGCAGTTTGAGCGCGAGCGGGAGAGTGGATGAGCAGTTCTTC	CASSLSASGRVDEQFF
TRBV19	TRBJ1-1	.	.	TGTGCCAGTAGTCCTGAGGAACTGAACACTGAAGCTTTCTTT	CASSPEELNTEAFF
TRBV7-3	TRBJ2-2	TRBD2	once	TGTGCCAGCAGCTTAAGGGGACTAGTGGGTACCGGGGAGCTGTTTTTT	CASSLRGLVGTGELFF